The clone carrying this TCR beta chain was detected a few times. The data originate from a study of blood T cells in healthy people across ages. Healthy Caucasian individuals from Russia aged 6 to 90 served as donors. V was trimmed by 1 base and J by 5 bases, leaving 14 bases between them. The germline V gene has CDR1 SGHTA and CDR2 FQGNSA. This CDR3 contains 15 residues. Next came a second PCR, run for about 6 to 12 cycles, which used a sample-barcoded 5' primer along with a J-beta primer mix. There were at least 3 million CDR3-containing paired-end reads obtained from each sample. TCRdb re-analysed the 5' RACE reads in MiXCR, keeping a single row per CDR3 protein. The repertoire holds 1.5 million to 2 million distinct CDR3 sequences, with 28% as singletons.

The sample was blood. The chain joins TRBV7-2 to TRBJ2-5; D unclear. This TCR came from a woman aged 25 to 39 in good health. In DNA, the CDR3 is TGTGCCAGCAGCTTAGATCAGGCCCTGGGGGAGACCCAGTACTTC. Amino acids: CASSLDQALGETQYF.